The 5 T cell receptor beta chains below were found in one sample sequenced in a study of T cell repertoires in cytomegalovirus infection. TCRdb re-analysed the reads in MiXCR, keeping a single row per CDR3 protein. The repertoire includes fewer than 650,000 distinct CDR3 sequences, roughly 43% of them detected once, and 48% sits in the top ten. These receptors are not linked to any known antigen. The material was cultured PBMCs, obtained from culture after CMV antigen stimulation. These receptors came from a human donor in good health (CMV status not recorded). Some clones in this sample may be carry-over from other donors' samples.

This chain connects TRBV19 to TRBJ1-5; 7 nucleotides line up with TRBD1. Germline CDR1 LNHDA, CDR2 SQIVND (reference sequence). The trim removed 4 bases at V and 1 base at J, leaving 7 bases unmatched. The CDR3 contains 16 residues. Here the CDR3 DNA reads TGTGCCAGTAGTACCCAGACAGGGTTGAGCAATCAGCCCCAGCATTTT. It specifies CASSTQTGLSNQPQHF.

V gene TRBV6-2 or TRBV6-3 combines with J gene TRBJ2-7; D not certain. The CDR3 has 14 residues. V was clipped by 2 bases and J by 2 bases, with 10 bases between them. Germline-derived CDR1 and CDR2 are MNHEY and SVGEGT. Here the CDR3 DNA reads TGTGCCAGCAGTTACGGAGACACCCCCTACGAGCAGTACTTC. Its translation: CASSYGDTPYEQYF.

J is TRBJ1-4 and V is TRBV5-6; D is perhaps TRBD1 (6 bases). This CDR3 region has 15 residues. V lost 4 bases and J lost 1, with 11 bases in between. The germline CDR1 and CDR2 sequences are SGHDT and YYEEEE. The CDR3, as DNA: TGTGCCAGCAGCAGCCCCAGGGGAACTAATGAAAAACTGTTTTTT. This gives the protein CASSSPRGTNEKLFF. Filled out from reference TRBV5-6 and TRBJ1-4, the complete variable domain reads DAGVTQSPTHLIKTRGQQVTLRCSPKSGHDTVSWYQQALGQGPQFIFQYYEEEERQRGNFPDRFSGHQFPNYSSELNVNALLLGDSALYLCASSSPRGTNEKLFFGSGTQLSVL.

The V gene is TRBV5-1, the J gene TRBJ2-1; a possible D gene is TRBD1 (5 bases). There are 14 residues in the CDR3. CDR1 and CDR2 (germline): SGHRS, YFSETQ. The germline V and J ends were trimmed by 4 bases and 5 bases, with 13 bases remaining between them. CDR3 amino acids: CASSIGHNNNEQFF. The CDR3 DNA reads as TGCGCCAGCAGCATAGGACACAACAACAATGAGCAGTTCTTC.

The rearrangement links TRBV20-1 to TRBJ2-2; possibly TRBD1 or TRBD2 for D (5 bases each). V was cut by 2 bases and J by 1 base, with 14 bases left in between. Germline loops: CDR1 DFQATT, CDR2 SNEGSKA (reference sequence). This CDR3 comprises 16 residues. The CDR3 DNA follows: TGCAGTGCTAGAATAGGGAGCCAGGGGAACACCGGGGAGCTGTTTTTT. It codes for CSARIGSQGNTGELFF.